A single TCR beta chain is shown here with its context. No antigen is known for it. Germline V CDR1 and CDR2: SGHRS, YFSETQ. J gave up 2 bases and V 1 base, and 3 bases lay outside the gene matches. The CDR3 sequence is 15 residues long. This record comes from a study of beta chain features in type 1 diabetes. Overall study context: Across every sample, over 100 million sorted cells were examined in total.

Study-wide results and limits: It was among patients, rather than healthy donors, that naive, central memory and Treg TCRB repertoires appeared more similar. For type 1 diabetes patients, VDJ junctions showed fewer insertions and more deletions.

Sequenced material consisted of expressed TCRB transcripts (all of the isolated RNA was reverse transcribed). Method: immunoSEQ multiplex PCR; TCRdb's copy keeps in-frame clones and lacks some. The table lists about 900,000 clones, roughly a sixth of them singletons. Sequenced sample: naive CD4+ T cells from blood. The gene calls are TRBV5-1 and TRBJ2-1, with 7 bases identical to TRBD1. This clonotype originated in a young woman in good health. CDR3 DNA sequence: TGCGCCAGCAGCTTGTACAGGGGAACCTACAATGAGCAGTTCTTC. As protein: CASSLYRGTYNEQFF.